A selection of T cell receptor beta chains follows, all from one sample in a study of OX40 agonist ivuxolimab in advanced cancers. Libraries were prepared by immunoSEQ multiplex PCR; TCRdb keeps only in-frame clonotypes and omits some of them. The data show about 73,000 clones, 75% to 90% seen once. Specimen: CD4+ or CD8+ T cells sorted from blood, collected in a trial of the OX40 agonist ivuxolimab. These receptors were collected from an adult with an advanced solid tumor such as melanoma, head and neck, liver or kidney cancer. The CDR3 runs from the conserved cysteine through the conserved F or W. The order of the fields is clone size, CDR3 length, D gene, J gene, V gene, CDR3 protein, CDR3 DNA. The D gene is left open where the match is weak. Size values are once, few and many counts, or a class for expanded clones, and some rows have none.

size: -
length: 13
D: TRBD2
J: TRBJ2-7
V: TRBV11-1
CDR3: CASGYSSGYEQYF
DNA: TGTGCCAGCGGGTATTCTAGCGGTTACGAGCAGTACTTC

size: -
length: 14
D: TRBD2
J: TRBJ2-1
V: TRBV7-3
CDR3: CASSSGLADNEQFF
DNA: TGTGCCAGCAGTTCAGGACTAGCGGACAATGAGCAGTTCTTC

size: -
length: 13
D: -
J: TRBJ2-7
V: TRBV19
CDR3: CASSIGPDYEQYF
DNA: TGTGCCAGTAGTATCGGACCGGATTACGAGCAGTACTTC

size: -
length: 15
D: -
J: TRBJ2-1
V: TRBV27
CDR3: CASSLGVPNYNEQFF
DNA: TGTGCCAGCAGTTTGGGGGTCCCCAATTACAATGAGCAGTTCTTC

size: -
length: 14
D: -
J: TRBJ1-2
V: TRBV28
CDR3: CASRLQGSNYGYTF
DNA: TGTGCCAGCAGGCTACAGGGCTCTAACTATGGCTACACCTTC

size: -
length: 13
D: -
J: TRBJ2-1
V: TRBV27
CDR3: CASSLGKYNEQFF
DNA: TGTGCCAGCAGTTTAGGAAAGTACAATGAGCAGTTCTTC

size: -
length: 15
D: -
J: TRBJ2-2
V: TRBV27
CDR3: CASSLDHTYTGELFF
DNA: TGTGCCAGCAGTTTAGACCACACCTACACCGGGGAGCTGTTTTTT

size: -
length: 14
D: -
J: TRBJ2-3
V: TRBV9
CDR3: CASSAGVSTDTQYF
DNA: TGTGCCAGCAGCGCCGGTGTGAGCACAGATACGCAGTATTTT

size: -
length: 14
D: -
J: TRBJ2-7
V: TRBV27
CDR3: CASSQMKVSYEQYF
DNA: TGTGCCAGCAGTCAAATGAAGGTCTCCTACGAGCAGTACTTC

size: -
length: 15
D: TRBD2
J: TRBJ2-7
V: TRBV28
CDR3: CASSVGLAGVWEQYF
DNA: TGTGCCAGCAGCGTGGGACTAGCGGGAGTCTGGGAGCAGTACTTC

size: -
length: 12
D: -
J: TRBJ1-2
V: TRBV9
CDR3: CASGRTEHGYTF
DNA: TGTGCCAGCGGGCGTACCGAGCATGGCTACACCTTC

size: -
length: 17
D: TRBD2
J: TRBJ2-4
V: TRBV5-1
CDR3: CASSWETSGIAKNIQYF
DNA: TGCGCCAGCAGCTGGGAGACTAGCGGGATAGCCAAAAACATTCAGTACTTC

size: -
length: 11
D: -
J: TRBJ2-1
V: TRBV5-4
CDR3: CASSLGSEQFF
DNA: TGTGCCAGCAGCTTAGGTTCTGAGCAGTTCTTC

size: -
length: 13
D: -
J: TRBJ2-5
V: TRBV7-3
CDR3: CASSLYNQETQYF
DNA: TGTGCCAGCAGCTTATACAACCAAGAGACCCAGTACTTC

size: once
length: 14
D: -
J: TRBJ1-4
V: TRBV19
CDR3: CASSIWTADEKLFF
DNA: TGTGCCAGTAGTATTTGGACAGCTGATGAAAAACTGTTTTTT

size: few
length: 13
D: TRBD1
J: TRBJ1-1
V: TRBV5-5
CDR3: CASSEQGDTEAFF
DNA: TGTGCCAGCAGCGAACAGGGGGACACTGAAGCTTTCTTT

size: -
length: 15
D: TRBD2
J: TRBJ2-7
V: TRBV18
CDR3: CASAGLAESSYEQYF
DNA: TGTGCCAGCGCGGGACTAGCGGAGAGCTCCTACGAGCAGTACTTC

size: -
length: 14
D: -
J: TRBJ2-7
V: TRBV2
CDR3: CASSEGGISYEQYF
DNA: TGTGCCAGCAGTGAAGGCGGGATCTCCTACGAGCAGTACTTC

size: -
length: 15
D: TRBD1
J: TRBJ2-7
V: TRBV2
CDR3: CASRHRGQGGYEQYF
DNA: TGTGCCAGCAGGCACCGTGGACAGGGGGGCTACGAGCAGTACTTC

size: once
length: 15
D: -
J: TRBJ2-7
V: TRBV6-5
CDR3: CASSTLRGRPYEQYF
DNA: TGTGCCAGCAGTACTCTAAGGGGCCGGCCCTACGAGCAGTACTTC

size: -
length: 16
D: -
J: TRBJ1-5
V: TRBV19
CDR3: CASSPPGTWSNQPQHF
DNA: TGTGCCAGTAGCCCGCCGGGGACATGGAGCAATCAGCCCCAGCATTTT

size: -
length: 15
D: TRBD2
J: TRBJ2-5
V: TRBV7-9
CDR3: CASSPTGGRKETQYF
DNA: TGTGCCAGCAGCCCAACTGGCGGGAGGAAAGAGACCCAGTACTTC

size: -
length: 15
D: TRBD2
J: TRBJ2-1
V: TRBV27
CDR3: CASSSLAGGLDEQFF
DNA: TGTGCCAGCAGTTCCCTAGCGGGAGGGCTGGATGAGCAGTTCTTC

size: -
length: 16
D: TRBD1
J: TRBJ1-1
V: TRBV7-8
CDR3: CASSLPGGSVNTEAFF
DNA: TGTGCCAGCAGCCTACCAGGGGGCTCCGTGAACACTGAAGCTTTCTTT

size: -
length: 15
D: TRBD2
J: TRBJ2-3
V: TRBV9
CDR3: CASTSGRASTDTQYF
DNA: TGTGCCAGCACCAGCGGGAGGGCTAGCACAGATACGCAGTATTTT

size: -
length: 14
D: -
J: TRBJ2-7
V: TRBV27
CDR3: CASSYGTTIYEQYF
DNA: TGTGCCAGCAGTTATGGGACGACCATCTACGAGCAGTACTTC

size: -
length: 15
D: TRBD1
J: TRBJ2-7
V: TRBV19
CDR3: CASSMGDRSPTEQYF
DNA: TGTGCCAGTAGTATGGGGGACAGGTCACCTACGGAGCAGTACTTC

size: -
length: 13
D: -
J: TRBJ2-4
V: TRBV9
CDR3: CASSVGMGNIQYF
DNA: TGTGCCAGCAGCGTTGGGATGGGAAACATTCAGTACTTC

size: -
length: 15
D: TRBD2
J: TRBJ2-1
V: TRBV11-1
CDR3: CASSISGGAFNEQFF
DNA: TGTGCCAGCAGCATTAGCGGGGGGGCGTTTAATGAGCAGTTCTTC

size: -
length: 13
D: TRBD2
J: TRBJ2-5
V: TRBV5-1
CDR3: CASWREGPGEQYF
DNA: TGCGCCAGCTGGCGGGAGGGCCCGGGAGAGCAGTACTTC

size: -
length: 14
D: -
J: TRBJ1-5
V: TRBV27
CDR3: CASSLSRYNQPQHF
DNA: TGTGCCAGCAGTTTGTCACGGTACAATCAGCCCCAGCATTTT

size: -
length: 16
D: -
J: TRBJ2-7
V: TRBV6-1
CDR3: CASSEARLAVLYEQYF
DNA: TGTGCCAGCAGTGAAGCTCGGTTAGCGGTCCTCTACGAGCAGTACTTC

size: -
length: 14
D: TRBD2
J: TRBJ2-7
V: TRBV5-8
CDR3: CASSLGGGSYEQYF
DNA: TGTGCCAGCAGCTTGGGCGGGGGCTCCTACGAGCAGTACTTC

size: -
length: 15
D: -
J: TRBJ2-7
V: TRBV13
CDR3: CASSPAGGGYYEQYF
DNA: TGTGCCAGCAGCCCGGCAGGCGGAGGCTACTACGAGCAGTACTTC

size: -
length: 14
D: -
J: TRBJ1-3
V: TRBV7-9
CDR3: CASSGVDSGNTIYF
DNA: TGTGCCAGCAGCGGGGTGGATTCTGGAAACACCATATATTTT

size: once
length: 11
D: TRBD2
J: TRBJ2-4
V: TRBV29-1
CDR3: CSPGGENIQYF
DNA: TGCAGCCCCGGGGGGGAAAACATTCAGTACTTC

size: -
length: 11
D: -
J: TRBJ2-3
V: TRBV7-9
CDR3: CASSLSDTQYF
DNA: TGTGCCAGCAGCTTATCAGATACGCAGTATTTT

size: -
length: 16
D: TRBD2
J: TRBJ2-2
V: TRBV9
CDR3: CASSDPSGGSTGELFF
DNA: TGTGCCAGCAGCGACCCTAGCGGGGGAAGCACCGGGGAGCTGTTTTTT

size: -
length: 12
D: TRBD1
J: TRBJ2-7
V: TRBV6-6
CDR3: CASNDRGLKQYF
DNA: TGTGCCAGCAATGACAGGGGATTGAAGCAGTACTTC

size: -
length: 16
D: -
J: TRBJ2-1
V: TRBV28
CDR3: CASSSYRDGAYNEQFF
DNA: TGTGCCAGCAGTTCCTACAGGGACGGGGCCTACAATGAGCAGTTCTTC

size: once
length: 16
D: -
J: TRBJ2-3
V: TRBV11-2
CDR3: CASSNGQFSSSDTQYF
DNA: TGTGCCAGCAGCAACGGACAGTTCTCAAGCTCAGATACGCAGTATTTT

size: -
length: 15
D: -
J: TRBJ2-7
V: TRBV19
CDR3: CASSTTQGPSYEQYF
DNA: TGTGCCAGTAGTACGACCCAGGGACCCTCCTACGAGCAGTACTTC

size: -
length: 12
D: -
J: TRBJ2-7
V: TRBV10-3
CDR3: CAIGVFSYEQYF
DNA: TGTGCCATCGGTGTCTTCTCCTACGAGCAGTACTTC

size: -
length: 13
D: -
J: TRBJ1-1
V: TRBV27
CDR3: CASSPPRGTEAFF
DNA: TGTGCCAGCAGTCCACCCCGAGGGACTGAAGCTTTCTTT

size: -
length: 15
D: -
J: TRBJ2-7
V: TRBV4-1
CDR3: CASSQGPGQAYEQYF
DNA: TGCGCCAGCAGCCAGGGCCCAGGGCAAGCCTACGAGCAGTACTTC

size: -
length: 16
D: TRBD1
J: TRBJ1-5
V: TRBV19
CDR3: CASSWTGGNSNQPQHF
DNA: TGTGCCAGTAGTTGGACAGGGGGAAATAGCAATCAGCCCCAGCATTTT

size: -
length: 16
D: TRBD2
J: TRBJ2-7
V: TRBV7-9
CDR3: CASSPMRGRAIDEQYF
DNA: TGTGCCAGCAGCCCGATGCGCGGGAGGGCAATCGACGAGCAGTACTTC

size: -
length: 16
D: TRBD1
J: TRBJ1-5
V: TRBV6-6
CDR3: CASSYQPGQQDQPQHF
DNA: TGTGCCAGCAGTTACCAGCCGGGACAGCAAGATCAGCCCCAGCATTTT

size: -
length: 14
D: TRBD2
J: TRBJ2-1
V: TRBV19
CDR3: CASSSAGGYNEQFF
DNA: TGTGCCAGTTCTAGCGCGGGGGGTTACAATGAGCAGTTCTTC